The sequence of this T cell receptor (beta chain) was determined in a study of PD-1 blockade in classical Hodgkin lymphoma. Trimming removed 5 bases at V and 7 bases at J, with 15 bases between. The CDR3 runs 13 residues. The germline CDR1 and CDR2 sequences are SGHTA and FQGNSA. Specified time point: cycle 4 day 1 (C4D1), after five to seven weeks of nivolumab. Each and every patient relapsed after autologous stem cell transplantation, and patients got differing brentuximab vedotin exposure. Starting with thawed PBMCs, CD4+ T cells were purified by magnetic negative selection. This clone has only one observation. Repertoires were generated with immunoSEQ multiplex PCR, while TCRdb's copy carries only in-frame clones and drops some. The sample includes just under 20,000 clones, approximately 82% of them seen just once.

This chain links TRBV7-2 with TRBJ2-7, with D unclear. The material sequenced was CD4+ T cells from blood, taken before the fourth cycle of nivolumab. The TCR sequence derives from a human donor with classical Hodgkin lymphoma. CDR3 DNA sequence: TGTGCCAGCAGCGCGCAAGATGGTTGGGAGCAGTACTTC. This encodes CASSAQDGWEQYF.